Listed below are T cell receptor beta chains from one sample, sequenced in a study of blood T cell repertoires in COVID-19. Generated by immunoSEQ multiplex PCR, the TCRdb table keeps only in-frame clones and is missing some. The sample carries under 250,000 clones, around nine tenths recorded once. Sequenced sample: peripheral blood. The receptors were gathered from a woman in her sixties with acute or convalescent COVID-19. Both conserved end residues are trimmed from each CDR3. D genes are given only for firm matches. Clone size is given for some rows only: seen once, a few or many times, or a class if the clone is expanded.

>TRBV5-1|TRBD1|TRBJ1-5|.
ASSLGTGVVEPQH
>TRBV5-5|TRBD1|TRBJ1-4|.
ASNHRGAGEKLF
>TRBV24-1|.|TRBJ2-1|.
ATSDVQRDEQF
>TRBV7-2|TRBD2|TRBJ2-3|.
ASSKDLAGGTDTQY
>TRBV18|TRBD1|TRBJ2-5|.
ASSPALQGAGRETQY
>TRBV19|.|TRBJ2-3|.
ASSWTKSSTDTQY
>TRBV29-1|TRBD2|TRBJ2-1|.
SVEDGLGNEQF
>TRBV15|TRBD1|TRBJ1-1|.
ATSRGLNRGTEAF
>TRBV19|TRBD2|TRBJ2-1|.
ASSQGTSGSSYNEQF
>TRBV5-1|TRBD2|TRBJ2-2|.
ASSLTVTSGRAAGELF
>TRBV14|.|TRBJ2-2|.
ASSPIPGNTGELF
>TRBV6-5|TRBD1|TRBJ1-4|.
ASKRTGDNEKLF
>TRBV27|TRBD2|TRBJ2-7|.
ASKGLSSGSYEQY
>TRBV5-1|TRBD1|TRBJ1-3|.
ASSLQGVQNTIY
>TRBV6-2/TRBV6-3|.|TRBJ2-5|once
ASSPLQAAQETQY
>TRBV7-9|TRBD1|TRBJ1-6|.
ASSLHRQGRHSPLH
>TRBV5-1|.|TRBJ2-1|.
ASSSGTPGNEQF
>TRBV30|TRBD1|TRBJ1-2|.
AWSRDREYGYT
>TRBV24-1|.|TRBJ1-2|.
ATSDYRATYGYT
>TRBV5-1|TRBD1|TRBJ2-2|.
ASEPLGQPNTGELF
>TRBV3-1/TRBV3-2|TRBD2|TRBJ2-2|once
ASSQDGRGGSNTGELF
>TRBV9|.|TRBJ1-2|.
ASSPRDTAIYGYT